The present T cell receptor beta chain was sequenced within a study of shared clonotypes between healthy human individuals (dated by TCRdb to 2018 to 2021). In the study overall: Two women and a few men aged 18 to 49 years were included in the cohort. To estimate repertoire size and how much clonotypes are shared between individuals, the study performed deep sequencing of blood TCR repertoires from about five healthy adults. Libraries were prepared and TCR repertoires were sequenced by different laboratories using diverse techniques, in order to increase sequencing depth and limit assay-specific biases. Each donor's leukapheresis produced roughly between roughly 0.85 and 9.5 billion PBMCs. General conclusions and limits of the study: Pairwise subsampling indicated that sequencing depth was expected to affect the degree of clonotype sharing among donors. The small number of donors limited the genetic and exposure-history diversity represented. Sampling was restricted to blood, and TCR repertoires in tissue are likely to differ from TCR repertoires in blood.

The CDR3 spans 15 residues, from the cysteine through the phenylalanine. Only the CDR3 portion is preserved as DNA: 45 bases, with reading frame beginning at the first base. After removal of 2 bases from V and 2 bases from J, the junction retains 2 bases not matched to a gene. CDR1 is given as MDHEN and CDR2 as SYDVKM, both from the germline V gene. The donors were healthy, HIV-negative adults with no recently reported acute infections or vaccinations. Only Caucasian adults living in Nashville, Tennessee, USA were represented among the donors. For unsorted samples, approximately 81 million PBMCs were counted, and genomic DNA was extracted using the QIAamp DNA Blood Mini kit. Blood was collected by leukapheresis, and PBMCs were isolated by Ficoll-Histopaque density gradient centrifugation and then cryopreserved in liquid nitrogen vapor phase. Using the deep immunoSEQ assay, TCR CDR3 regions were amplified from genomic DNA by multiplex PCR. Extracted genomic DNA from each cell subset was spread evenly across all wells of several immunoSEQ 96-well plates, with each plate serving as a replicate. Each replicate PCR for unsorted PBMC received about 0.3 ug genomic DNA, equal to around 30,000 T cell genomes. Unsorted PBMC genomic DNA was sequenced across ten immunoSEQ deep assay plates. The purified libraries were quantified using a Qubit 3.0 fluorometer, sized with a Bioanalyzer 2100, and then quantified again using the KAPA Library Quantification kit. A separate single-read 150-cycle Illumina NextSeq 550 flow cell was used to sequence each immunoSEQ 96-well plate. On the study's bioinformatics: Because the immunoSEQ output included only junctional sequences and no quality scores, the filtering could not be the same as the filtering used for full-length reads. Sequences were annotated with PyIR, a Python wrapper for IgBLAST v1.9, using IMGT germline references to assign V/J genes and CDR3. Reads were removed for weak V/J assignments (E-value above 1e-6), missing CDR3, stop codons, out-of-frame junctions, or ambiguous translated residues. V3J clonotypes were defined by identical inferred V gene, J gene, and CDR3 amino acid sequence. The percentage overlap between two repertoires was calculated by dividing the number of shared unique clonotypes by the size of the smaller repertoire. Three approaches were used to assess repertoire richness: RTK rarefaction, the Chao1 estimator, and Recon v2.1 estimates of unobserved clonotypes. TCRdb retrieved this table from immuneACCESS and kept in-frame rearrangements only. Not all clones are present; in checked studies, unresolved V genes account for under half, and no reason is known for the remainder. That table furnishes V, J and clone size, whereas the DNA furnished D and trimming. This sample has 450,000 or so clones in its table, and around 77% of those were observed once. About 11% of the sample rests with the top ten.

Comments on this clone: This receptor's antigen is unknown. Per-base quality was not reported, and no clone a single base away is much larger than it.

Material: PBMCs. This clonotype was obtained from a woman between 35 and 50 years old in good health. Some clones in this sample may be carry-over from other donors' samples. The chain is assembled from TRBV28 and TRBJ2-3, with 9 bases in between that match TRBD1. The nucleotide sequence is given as TGTGCCAGCAGTTTAAACAGGGGGCACACAGATACGCAGTATTTT. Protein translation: CASSLNRGHTDTQYF.